This T cell receptor (beta chain) was recovered during a study of control samples from healthy donors and cancer patients. The repertoire was sequenced with immunoSEQ multiplex PCR; TCRdb's copy has only in-frame clones and lacks some. This table has some 150,000 clones, about 89% appearing once. V was cut by 4 bases and J by 2 bases, with 16 bases left in between. Germline V gives CDR1 SGHDT, CDR2 YYEEEE. The CDR3 totals 16 residues. This TCR came from a man younger than 30 in good health. The chain links TRBV5-6 to TRBJ2-1; D is perhaps TRBD2 (7 bases). Material for sequencing was blood. The CDR3 spells CASSTPGGGAYNEQFF. As DNA, the CDR3 is TGTGCCAGCAGCACCCCGGGCGGGGGCGCCTACAATGAGCAGTTCTTC.